Listed here are 22 T cell receptor beta chains from one sample, sequenced in a study of blood T cell repertoires in COVID-19. TCRdb keeps only in-frame clones here, not all; method: immunoSEQ multiplex PCR. The sample carries 350,000 or so clones, around nine tenths recorded once. Sequencing was carried out using peripheral blood. These receptors were collected from a woman aged 60-75 years with COVID-19, enrolled during active disease.

V is TRBV28 and J is TRBJ1-5; the match to TRBD1 covers 7 bases. Germline-derived CDR1 and CDR2 are MDHEN and SYDVKM. V was clipped by 7 bases and J by 5 bases; unmatched bases: 11. This CDR3 comprises 15 residues. The CDR3 DNA is TGTGCCAGCAATTCCGGGACAGAGTTTCATCAGCCCCAGCATTTT. This gives the protein CASNSGTEFHQPQHF.

The chain employs TRBV6-4 and TRBJ1-2; 7 bases are shared with TRBD1. Germline-derived CDR1 and CDR2 are MRHNA and SNTAGT. CDR3 length: 16 residues. V shed 2 bases, J shed 6 bases, and the junction held 12 bases outside the gene matches. This chain's CDR3 is CASSDHHRGFTDGYTF. The CDR3 DNA reads TGTGCCAGCAGTGACCACCACAGGGGATTCACAGATGGCTACACCTTC.

The chain is built from TRBV5-1 and TRBJ1-2, with 7 positions matching TRBD1. The CDR3 is made up of 18 amino acids. V shed 4 bases and J 0 bases; nucleotides not matched to a gene: 15. Per germline, CDR1 SGHRS and CDR2 YFSETQ. CDR3: CASSHTPGQLTTNYGYTF. CDR3 nucleotide sequence: TGCGCCAGCAGCCACACCCCGGGACAGCTAACTACTAACTATGGCTACACCTTC.

Comments on this clone: The same CDR3 also results from other DNA sequences found in this sample. The V gene is TRBV6-1, the J gene TRBJ1-2, with D tentatively TRBD1 (6 bases). V was trimmed by 3 bases and J by 2 bases, leaving 10 bases between them. The CDR3 runs 14 residues. Germline-derived CDR1 and CDR2 are MNHNS and SASEGT. Here the CDR3 reads CASSEGQGNYGYTF. The CDR3 DNA is TGTGCCAGCAGTGAGGGGCAGGGGAACTATGGCTACACCTTC.

The chain employs TRBV3-1 (or the pseudogene TRBV3-2) and TRBJ2-2; D remains ambiguous. V was clipped by 2 bases and J by 3 bases, with 4 bases between them. The CDR3 sequence is 13 residues long. The germline gives CDR1 LGHDT, CDR2 YNNKEL (reference sequence). For the CDR3, the DNA is TGTGCCAGCAGCCAAATAGACACCGGGGAGCTGTTTTTT. Translating it yields CASSQIDTGELFF.

The chain is built from TRBV5-6 and TRBJ2-5; TRBD2 is a possible D gene (6 bases). From germline, CDR1 is SGHDT and CDR2 YYEEEE. The CDR3 is 16 residues long. Trimming shortened V by 4 bases and J by 5 bases, and 21 bases separated the two germline ends. CDR3 protein: CASSGGMTRREETQYF. The CDR3, as DNA: TGTGCCAGCAGCGGAGGGATGACTCGGAGAGAGGAGACCCAGTACTTC. The full variable domain, its missing parts supplied by reference TRBV5-6 and TRBJ2-5, is DAGVTQSPTHLIKTRGQQVTLRCSPKSGHDTVSWYQQALGQGPQFIFQYYEEEERQRGNFPDRFSGHQFPNYSSELNVNALLLGDSALYLCASSGGMTRREETQYFGPGTRLLVL.

V gene TRBV7-9 combines with J gene TRBJ1-4; D is unclear. Germline V gene sequence: CDR1 SEHNR, CDR2 FQNEAQ (reference sequence). Trimming took 1 base from V and 4 from J, leaving 7 bases between them. The CDR3 consists of 14 residues. The CDR3 spells CASSLGASNEKLFF. The CDR3 nucleotides read TGTGCCAGCAGCTTAGGGGCCAGTAATGAAAAACTGTTTTTT.

V usage is TRBV11-2 and J usage is TRBJ2-5, with D perhaps matching TRBD2 (6 bases). V was trimmed by 0 bases and J by 2 bases, leaving 10 bases between them. The CDR3 covers 15 residues. Germline V gene sequence: CDR1 SGHAT, CDR2 FQNNGV. CDR3: CASSLDRGAQETQYF. CDR3 bases: TGTGCCAGCAGCTTAGATCGCGGGGCACAAGAGACCCAGTACTTC.

The rearrangement links TRBV5-1 to TRBJ1-1, with D uncertain. The CDR3 loop spans 13 amino acids. Deletions cut 4 bases from V and 8 bases from J, with 15 bases between. CDR1 is SGHRS and CDR2 is YFSETQ in the germline V gene. The CDR3 coding sequence is TGCGCCAGCAGCACTGACACCCTCTTAGAAGCTTTCTTT. Translating it yields CASSTDTLLEAFF.

The chain links TRBV5-4 to TRBJ1-1; D is unresolved. Germline V gene data show CDR1 as SGHNT and CDR2 as YYREEE (reference sequence). This CDR3 region has 14 residues. Between the trimmed V and J ends, which lost 5 bases and 0 bases, there was a span of 11 bases. CDR3 amino acids: CASRMDGMNTEAFF. The CDR3 bases are TGTGCCAGCAGGATGGACGGGATGAACACTGAAGCTTTCTTT.

The chain uses TRBV4-2 and TRBJ1-4; 9 nucleotides align to TRBD1. The CDR3 has 14 residues. V lost 4 bases, J lost 6 bases, and 3 bases stayed unmatched. The germline CDR1 and CDR2 sequences are LGHNA and YNFKEQ. CDR3: CASSPGTGYEKLFF. The CDR3 region has the DNA TGTGCCAGCAGCCCCGGGACAGGGTATGAAAAACTGTTTTTT.

In its sample, this clone was seen once. The chain is built from TRBV7-3 and TRBJ1-1; D is unresolved. CDR3 length equals 15 residues. Germline values: CDR1 SGHTA, CDR2 FQGTGA. Trimming shortened V by 1 base and J by 1 base, and 10 bases separated the two germline ends. CDR3 coding DNA: TGTGCCAGCAGCTTAAGTGGCAGGCAGAACACTGAAGCTTTCTTT. Protein: CASSLSGRQNTEAFF.

This clone was observed once. This chain connects TRBV2 to TRBJ2-3; 8 bases map to TRBD2. Trimming took 4 bases from V and 9 from J; bases not matched to a gene: 15. CDR3 length: 16 residues. The germline gives CDR1 SNHLY, CDR2 FYNNEI. CDR3 DNA sequence: TGTGCCAGCAGTGCCAATAGCGGGGATCCCGGTGGAACGCAGTATTTT. Its protein is CASSANSGDPGGTQYF. Drawing the rest from reference TRBV2 and TRBJ2-3, the complete variable domain is EPEVTQTPSHQVTQMGQEVILRCVPISNHLYFYWYRQILGQKVEFLVSFYNNEISEKSEIFDDQFSVERPDGSNFTLKIRSTKLEDSAMYFCASSANSGDPGGTQYFGPGTRLTVL.

The rearrangement uses TRBV12-3 or TRBV12-4 and TRBJ2-5; 7 bases fit TRBD2. CDR3 size: 11 residues. The J segment lost 4 bases and the V segment lost 8 bases, leaving 1 base of the junction unmatched. CDR3 loop: CASGLVETQYF. The CDR3 nucleotides read TGTGCCAGCGGACTAGTAGAGACCCAGTACTTC.

The chain uses TRBV28 and TRBJ1-1; D unresolved. The CDR3 spans 12 residues. The V gene's germline CDR1 is MDHEN and CDR2 SYDVKM. The V gene lost 5 bases and the J gene lost 11 bases, with 15 bases spanning the gap. The CDR3: CASSQENVLAFF. CDR3 coding DNA: TGTGCCAGCAGTCAGGAAAACGTACTGGCTTTCTTT.

In its sample, this clone was seen once. The genes are TRBV19 and TRBJ1-5; D remains unclear. The germline CDR1 and CDR2 sequences are LNHDA and SQIVND (reference sequence). Between the trimmed V and J ends, which lost 4 bases and 0 bases, there was a span of 4 bases. The CDR3 runs 13 residues. In nucleotides, the CDR3 is TGTGCCAGTAGTACGGTTAGCAATCAGCCCCAGCATTTT. Translation gives CASSTVSNQPQHF.

The genes are TRBV6-5 and TRBJ1-2; maybe TRBD1 (5 bases). V shed 8 bases and J shed 7 bases, with 14 bases lying between them. The CDR3 runs 12 residues. Germline lookup yields CDR1 MNHEY and CDR2 SVGAGI. CDR3: CASRAGVSGYTF. The CDR3 DNA reads as TGTGCCAGCCGCGCGGGGGTCAGTGGCTACACCTTC.

The chain couples TRBV29-1 to TRBJ1-1; a possible D gene is TRBD1 (5 bases). The CDR3 is 16 residues long. The V and J ends lost 4 bases and 0 bases respectively, with 18 bases between them. Germline V gene data show CDR1 as SQVTM and CDR2 as ANQGSEA. CDR3 DNA: TGCAGCGTTGTTGGATTGGGGGGGAACCTGAACACTGAAGCTTTCTTT. Residues: CSVVGLGGNLNTEAFF.

V usage is TRBV28 and J usage is TRBJ2-5; the D gene is possibly TRBD2 (6 bases). Trimming removed 2 bases at V and 4 bases at J, with 8 bases between. Germline V CDR1 and CDR2: MDHEN, SYDVKM. CDR3 length: 13 amino acids. CDR3 protein: CASSLGGPETQYF. CDR3 in DNA: TGTGCCAGCAGTTTAGGAGGGCCAGAGACCCAGTACTTC. Filled out from reference TRBV28 and TRBJ2-5, the complete variable domain reads DVKVTQSSRYLVKRTGEKVFLECVQDMDHENMFWYRQDPGLGLRLIYFSYDVKMKEKGDIPEGYSVSREKKERFSLILESASTNQTSMYLCASSLGGPETQYFGPGTRLLVL.

The chain employs TRBV30 and TRBJ1-5, with D possibly matching TRBD1 (5 bases). Trimming took 1 base from V and 4 from J, leaving 8 bases between them. The CDR3 consists of 13 residues. Germline CDR1 and CDR2: GTSNPN and SVGIG (reference sequence). The CDR3 sequence: CAWSAQGNQPQHF. Written as DNA, the CDR3 is TGTGCCTGGAGTGCTCAGGGAAATCAGCCCCAGCATTTT.

The V gene is TRBV14, the J gene TRBJ1-2; D remains ambiguous. CDR3 size: 14 residues. Germline values: CDR1 SGHDN, CDR2 FVKESK. V was cut by 1 base and J by 0 bases, with 6 bases left in between. The CDR3 here is CASSQGGTNYGYTF. Here the CDR3 DNA reads TGTGCCAGCAGCCAAGGAGGAACTAACTATGGCTACACCTTC.

This chain uses TRBV5-1 with TRBJ1-6; 10 bases are a match to TRBD1. CDR3 size: 15 residues. Per the germline V gene, CDR1 is SGHRS and CDR2 is YFSETQ. V trimming: 0 bases; J trimming: 9 bases; junction bases outside the gene matches: 3. The chain's CDR3 is CASSLGTGGSSPLHF. In DNA form, the CDR3 reads TGCGCCAGCAGCTTGGGGACAGGGGGAAGTTCACCCCTCCACTTT.